A single sample is the source of the 25 T cell receptor beta chains below, sequenced in a study of identical twins. TCRdb analysed the 5' RACE reads with MiXCR anew, one entry per CDR3 protein. The top ten clones hold around 1.5% of a sample with about 810,000 distinct CDR3 sequences, 9% to 15% of them seen once. A further study also used this sample, focusing on yellow fever vaccine responses in identical twins.

What was sequenced was PBMCs. Receptors originate from a woman aged 18-29 years in good health.

This chain joins TRBV28 and TRBJ2-7; 9 bases fit TRBD1. V was clipped by 6 bases and J by 4 bases; unmatched bases: 1. From germline, CDR1 is MDHEN and CDR2 SYDVKM. The CDR3 contains 12 residues. CDR3 loop: CASSGTGYEQYV. CDR3 DNA sequence: TGTGCCAGCAGCGGGACAGGGTACGAGCAGTACGTC.

The table lists this clonotype with a few counts. This chain connects TRBV27 to TRBJ1-1; D gene unclear. Germline V CDR1 and CDR2: MNHEY, SMNVEV (reference sequence). This CDR3 has 13 residues. Trimming pared 3 bases from V and 6 bases from J, leaving 11 bases between. This CDR3 is CASSFGRGAEAFF. CDR3 DNA sequence: TGTGCCAGCAGTTTCGGAAGAGGTGCTGAAGCTTTCTTT.

The chain joins TRBV19 to TRBJ2-5, with 10 bases matching TRBD1. Trimming removed 6 bases from V and 5 bases from J; junction bases left unmatched: 9. The CDR3 is 15 residues long. Per the germline V gene, CDR1 is LNHDA and CDR2 is SQIVND (reference sequence). The CDR3 is CASSMTGGYGETQYF. Written as DNA, the CDR3 is TGTGCCAGTAGCATGACAGGGGGCTACGGGGAGACCCAGTACTTC.

This clonotype was seen a few times. The CDR3 bases are TGTGCCAGCAGTTTCTCGCGGGAACAGTACGAGCAGTACTTC. Translating gives CASSFSREQYEQYF. The J gene is TRBJ2-7, the V gene TRBV28; maybe TRBD2 (6 bases). Trimming pared 3 bases from V and 4 bases from J, leaving 13 bases between. The CDR3 covers 14 residues. CDR1 and CDR2 (germline): MDHEN, SYDVKM.

This clonotype appeared a few times. The chain joins TRBV11-1 to TRBJ2-3; D tentatively reads TRBD1 or TRBD2 (6 bases each). The germline V and J ends were trimmed by 2 bases and 5 bases, with 23 bases remaining between them. Looked up from germline, CDR1 is SGHAT and CDR2 is FQDESV (reference sequence). The CDR3 totals 18 residues. The CDR3 DNA sequence: TGTGCCAGCAGCTTATTAGTCCTAGGGGGGCTCCACCGAGATACGCAGTATTTT. This encodes CASSLLVLGGLHRDTQYF.

The chain links TRBV7-8 to TRBJ2-2, with 12 nucleotides matching TRBD2. From germline, CDR1 is SGHVS and CDR2 FQNEAQ. V was clipped by 0 bases and J by 2 bases; unmatched bases: 4. The CDR3 has 18 amino acids. The CDR3 nucleotides are TGTGCCAGCAGCTTAGCGACTAGCGGGGGTCCTAACACCGGGGAGCTGTTTTTT. Protein sequence: CASSLATSGGPNTGELFF.

The chain is built from TRBV24-1 and TRBJ1-1; D remains unclear. V was pared by 2 bases and J by 7 bases, with 10 bases between. Germline assignment: CDR1 KGHDR and CDR2 SFDVKD. This CDR3 is built from 13 residues. The CDR3 DNA reads TGTGCCACCAGTGATTCGGGATTTGGTGAAGCTTTCTTT. Protein: CATSDSGFGEAFF.

This clonotype appeared a few times. DNA for the CDR3: TGTGCCAGCTTCCCCGGGACTAGCGGGAGTGGTGAGCAGTTCTTC. This encodes CASFPGTSGSGEQFF. This rearrangement joins TRBV2 to TRBJ2-1; TRBD2 agrees at 14 bases. The CDR3 runs to 15 residues. CDR1 and CDR2 (germline): SNHLY, FYNNEI. J gave up 9 bases and V 8 bases, and 9 bases lay outside the gene matches.

This chain uses TRBV5-1 with TRBJ2-2, with TRBD2 matching over 8 bases. V gave up 4 bases and J gave up 0 bases; unmatched junction bases: 20. This CDR3 spans 21 amino acids. Germline lookup yields CDR1 SGHRS and CDR2 YFSETQ. The CDR3, as DNA: TGCGCCAGCAGCAACCCAGCGGCTCTAGCGGGCACAAGCGCGAACACCGGGGAGCTGTTTTTT. Its translation: CASSNPAALAGTSANTGELFF.

The chain carries TRBV20-1 and TRBJ1-1, with D perhaps matching TRBD1 (5 bases). CDR3 length: 12 residues. The V gene lost 5 bases and the J gene lost 6 bases, with 13 bases spanning the gap. The germline V gene encodes CDR1 DFQATT and CDR2 SNEGSKA (reference sequence). The chain's CDR3 is CSAGPAGAEAFF. CDR3 in DNA: TGCAGTGCTGGGCCAGCGGGGGCTGAAGCTTTCTTT.

The chain has TRBV28 and TRBJ2-2; the match to TRBD1 covers 8 bases. V dropped 8 bases and J dropped 1; count of bases not matched to a gene: 9. Looked up from germline, CDR1 is MDHEN and CDR2 is SYDVKM. The CDR3 totals 16 residues. CDR3 DNA: TGTGCCAGCTCCGCGCCGGGACAGGTGAACACCGGGGAGCTGTTTTTT. Translation: CASSAPGQVNTGELFF.

This clonotype was seen ten or more times. The CDR3 protein is CASSHGQPNEKLFF. CDR3 bases: TGTGCCAGCAGCCACGGACAGCCGAATGAAAAACTGTTTTTT. V and J are TRBV6-1 and TRBJ1-4, with D perhaps TRBD1 (6 bases). Germline-derived CDR1 and CDR2 are MNHNS and SASEGT. V shed 6 bases and J shed 5 bases, with 13 bases lying between them. The CDR3 extends over 14 amino acids.

The chain carries TRBV7-9 and TRBJ2-3; no clear D gene. Trimming cost V 5 bases and J 1 base, with 7 bases left between them. Per the germline V gene, CDR1 is SEHNR and CDR2 is FQNEAQ (reference sequence). The CDR3 consists of 13 residues. CDR3 DNA sequence: TGTGCCAGCAGCCGGAAAGGCACAGATACGCAGTATTTT. Translated, it gives CASSRKGTDTQYF. Supplemented by reference TRBV7-9 and TRBJ2-3, the full variable domain reads DTGVSQNPRHKITKRGQNVTFRCDPISEHNRLYWYRQTLGQGPEFLTYFQNEAQLEKSRLLSDRFSAERPKGSFSTLEIQRTEQGDSAMYLCASSRKGTDTQYFGPGTRLTVL.

This clonotype has only a few counts. The rearrangement uses TRBV11-3 and TRBJ2-1, with 10 bases lining up with TRBD2. From germline, CDR1 is SGHNT and CDR2 YENEEA. The CDR3 contains 15 residues. Trimming took 5 bases from V and 4 from J; bases not matched to a gene: 5. CDR3: CASSQGTSVYNEQFF. The CDR3 DNA reads TGTGCCAGCAGCCAAGGGACTAGCGTTTACAATGAGCAGTTCTTC.

This clonotype was counted a few times. The chain is built from TRBV9 and TRBJ2-1, with 8 bases lining up with TRBD2. The CDR3 consists of 15 residues. Unmatched junction bases numbered 5, after V lost 0 bases and J lost 6 bases. The germline V gene encodes CDR1 SGDLS and CDR2 YYNGEE. The CDR3 sequence: CASSVGAGVINEQFF. Here the CDR3 DNA reads TGTGCCAGCAGCGTAGGAGCGGGAGTAATCAATGAGCAGTTCTTC.

This clonotype turned up a few times. The rearrangement joins TRBV28 to TRBJ2-5; the D gene is possibly TRBD1 (5 bases). Trimming removed 4 bases at V and 5 bases at J, with 14 bases between. The CDR3 totals 14 residues. Germline-derived CDR1 and CDR2 are MDHEN and SYDVKM. The DNA for the CDR3 is TGTGCCAGCAGTTCCAGGGTACGTGAGGAGACCCAGTACTTC. Protein sequence: CASSSRVREETQYF.

J is TRBJ2-7 and V is TRBV12-3 or TRBV12-4; 8 bases agree with TRBD1. The CDR3 contains 16 residues. Germline trimming cut 3 bases from V and 2 bases from J; bases unmatched to any gene: 9. CDR3 amino acids: CASSFSPGQGPYEQYF. In nucleotides, the CDR3 is TGTGCCAGCAGTTTCTCCCCCGGACAGGGACCCTACGAGCAGTACTTC.

This clonotype was detected a few times. The genes are TRBV5-1 and TRBJ2-5; 8 nucleotides match TRBD1. CDR1 is SGHRS, CDR2 YFSETQ, per germline. J lost 4 bases, V lost 4 bases, and 6 bases had no gene match. This CDR3 region has 14 residues. CDR3: CASSNRGSGETQYF. CDR3 DNA sequence: TGCGCCAGCAGCAACAGGGGGAGTGGAGAGACCCAGTACTTC.

This clonotype has a single count. This rearrangement joins TRBV14 to TRBJ2-7; either TRBD1 or TRBD2 may fit D (6 bases each). Germline CDR1 is SGHDN and CDR2 is FVKESK. The germline V and J ends were trimmed by 4 bases and 7 bases, with 17 bases remaining between them. CDR3 size: 14 residues. As DNA, the CDR3 is TGTGCCAGCAGCCGCGGGACATTGGTTGGGGAGCAGTACGTC. It yields the protein CASSRGTLVGEQYV.

The chain has TRBV6-1 and TRBJ2-2; no firm D call. Germline assignment: CDR1 MNHNS and CDR2 SASEGT. V gave up 0 bases and J gave up 4 bases, with 12 bases separating them. The CDR3 runs to 16 residues. The CDR3 DNA follows: TGTGCCAGCAGTGAAGCGTGGAGTCAAGGCACCGGGGAGCTGTTTTTT. Translated: CASSEAWSQGTGELFF.

The CDR3 region is CASTRGEKAFF. The CDR3 DNA reads TGCGCCAGCACCAGGGGGGAGAAAGCTTTCTTT. The chain combines TRBV5-1 with TRBJ1-1; 7 bases map to TRBD1. The V segment lost 6 bases and the J segment 9 bases; nucleotides outside the gene matches: 5. CDR1 and CDR2 from the germline V gene are SGHRS and YFSETQ. The CDR3 has 11 amino acids.

This clonotype was observed a handful of times. The chain employs TRBV20-1 and TRBJ1-6; 7 bases line up with TRBD1. The trim removed 2 bases at V and 10 bases at J, leaving 8 bases unmatched. The V gene's germline CDR1 is DFQATT and CDR2 SNEGSKA (reference sequence). This CDR3 has 14 amino acids. The CDR3 DNA is TGCAGTGCTAGAACTGACAGGGATCAATCACCCCTCCACTTT. This translates into CSARTDRDQSPLHF.

This chain links TRBV2 with TRBJ1-5; unclear D gene. This CDR3 is built from 13 residues. Trimming stripped 4 bases from V and 4 bases from J, with 8 bases between. The germline gives CDR1 SNHLY, CDR2 FYNNEI. CDR3 bases: TGTGCCAGCAGTGTTCAGTTAAATCAGCCCCAGCATTTT. It is translated as CASSVQLNQPQHF.

This sequence joins TRBV20-1 and TRBJ2-2; TRBD2 matches 9 bases. V lost 0 bases, J lost 2 bases, and 4 bases stayed unmatched. The CDR3 consists of 16 residues. Germline V lookup: CDR1 DFQATT, CDR2 SNEGSKA (reference sequence). For the CDR3, the DNA is TGCAGTGCTAGAGATGGCGGGAGGGCCAACACCGGGGAGCTGTTTTTT. It translates to CSARDGGRANTGELFF.

V gene TRBV11-1 combines with J gene TRBJ2-6; 12 positions match TRBD2. The CDR3 is made up of 18 amino acids. V was clipped by 5 bases and J by 0 bases; unmatched bases: 5. From germline, CDR1 is SGHAT and CDR2 FQDESV (reference sequence). In DNA form, the CDR3 reads TGTGCCAGCAGCCCAGGACTAGCGGGGACCTCTGGGGCCAACGTCCTGACTTTC. Its translation is CASSPGLAGTSGANVLTF.